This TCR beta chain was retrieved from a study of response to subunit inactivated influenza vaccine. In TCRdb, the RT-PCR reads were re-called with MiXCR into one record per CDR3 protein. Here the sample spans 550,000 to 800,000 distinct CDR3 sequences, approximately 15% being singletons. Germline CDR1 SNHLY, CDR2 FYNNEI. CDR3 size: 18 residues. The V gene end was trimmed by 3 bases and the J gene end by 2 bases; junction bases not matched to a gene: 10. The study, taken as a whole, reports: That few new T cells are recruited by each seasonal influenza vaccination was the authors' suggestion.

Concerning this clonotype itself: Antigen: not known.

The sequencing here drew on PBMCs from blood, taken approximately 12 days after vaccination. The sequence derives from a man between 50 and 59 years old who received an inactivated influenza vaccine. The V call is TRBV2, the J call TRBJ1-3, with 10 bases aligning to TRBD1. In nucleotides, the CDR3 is TGTGCCAGCAGTGACTCCATGGCCGGGACAGGGGCTGGAAACACCATATATTTT. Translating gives CASSDSMAGTGAGNTIYF.